This TCR beta chain was sequenced in a study of graft-versus-host responses after intestinal transplantation (dated by TCRdb to about 2021). For the wider study: The transplants that recipients got were multivisceral, liver-intestinal, or isolated intestinal. Every recipient was given anti-thymocyte globulin induction, followed by roughly 3 years of maintenance tacrolimus and steroids. Bulk TCR-beta CDR3 sequencing was used to track graft-versus-host and host-versus-graft alloreactive T cell clones in the graft, circulation and bone marrow after intestinal transplantation. Alloreactive clones were identified by sequencing pre-transplant mixed lymphocyte reaction products and comparing them with unstimulated pre-transplant donor and recipient T cells. A cohort of about 25 intestinal transplant recipients, including one retransplant, was enrolled, and 3 patients lacking pretransplant specimens were excluded. A peak of at least 4% donor T cells among recipient peripheral blood mononuclear cells was the definition used for donor T cell macrochimerism. Samples from a few later patients were sequenced in-house on an Illumina MiSeq with MiXCR processing rather than by the commercial service.

This clone was seen a few times. What this receptor recognizes is not known. Base qualities are not recorded, but no much larger clone differs from it by a single base. On the study overall, not on this receptor specifically: GvH clones were detected in recipient bone marrow, and some appeared earlier in ileal mucosa or blood, consistent with an intestinal mucosal origin. Peak levels of circulating GvH clones were associated with declines in HvG clones early after transplant. In patients with donor T cell macrochimerism, the allografts had high GvH to HvG T cell clonal ratios. The conclusions were limited by the relatively low number and heterogeneity of the intestinal transplant patients.

Library method: the immunoSEQ multiplex PCR assay. High-throughput TCR-beta CDR3 sequencing of genomic DNA from most patients was performed by Adaptive Biotechnologies. As for the original processing: Adaptive's ImmunoSEQ software was the source of the TCR sequencing data for over 15 patients, while a few other patients were processed with MiXCR and VDJtools. CDR3 nucleotide sequences shared between donor and recipient were removed because their origin could not be assigned. Alloreactive clones required at least 2-fold expansion over unstimulated cells and minimum CFSE-low frequency of 0.002% (template counts) or 0.001% (read counts). Clones detected in sequenced pre-transplant spleen, lymph node, or MLR CFSE-low populations of the donor or recipient were defined as mappable. The cumulative frequency of alloreactive clones was calculated as a percentage of all sequences, weighted by copy number. TCRdb took over this immuneACCESS table, retaining in-frame rearrangements with V and J assigned. Such tables are incomplete; in checked studies, under half of the missing clones stem from an unresolved V gene, and the remainder is unexplained. V and J calls and clone size are as listed in that table; D and trimming were resolved from the DNA. The sample table contains roughly 80,000 clones; only one count was recorded for approximately 90% of them. The ten largest clonotypes hold roughly 0.7% of the sample.

The CDR3 runs 13 amino acids, cysteine and phenylalanine included. CDR3 DNA is the only sequence kept; it has 39 bases, read in frame from the first base. The germline V gene provides CDR1 SGHRS and CDR2 YFSETQ. At the junction V is shortened by 1 base and J by 3 bases; bases outside the gene matches: 1. Blood samples were collected up to 4 times in the first month after transplant and then at least monthly when available. The sequences come from PBMCs, collected 98 days after intestinal transplantation. This chain joins TRBV5-1 to TRBJ2-7, and TRBD1 matches 7 of the central bases. The TCR comes from a human patient who received an intestinal transplant, so some T cells may come from the graft donor. The nucleotides read TGCGCCAGCAGCTTGCCAGGGGGCTACGAGCAGTACTTC. This translates into CASSLPGGYEQYF.